This T cell receptor beta chain comes out of a study of T cell responses to AZD1222 COVID-19 vaccine. General observations from the study: Within unmutated variant regions lay the reported targets of nearly half of spike-specific TCRs. An increase in Spike-specific TCR breadth and depth was observed after two AZD1222 doses. Baseline antibody screening turned up just a handful of seropositive AZD1222 recipients.

As for this clone: Its antigen is as yet unknown.

Timing groups of about 4 and about 12 weeks for second doses were pooled. TCRdb keeps only in-frame clones here, not all; method: immunoSEQ multiplex PCR. Of some 86,000 clones detected, just over 90% appear once; the ten largest clones hold roughly 5.9%. V gave up 8 bases and J gave up 4 bases; unmatched junction bases: 4. Per germline, CDR1 MNHEY and CDR2 SVGAGI. The CDR3 length is 13 residues. The clonotype was recovered from an adult who received the AZD1222 COVID-19 vaccine. The genes are TRBV6-5 and TRBJ1-5; 8 bases fit TRBD1. The input for sequencing was peripheral blood, taken 28 days after the second AZD1222 dose. The CDR3 protein is CASSRDRNQPQHF. The CDR3 DNA reads TGTGCCAGCTCCAGGGACAGGAATCAGCCCCAGCATTTT.